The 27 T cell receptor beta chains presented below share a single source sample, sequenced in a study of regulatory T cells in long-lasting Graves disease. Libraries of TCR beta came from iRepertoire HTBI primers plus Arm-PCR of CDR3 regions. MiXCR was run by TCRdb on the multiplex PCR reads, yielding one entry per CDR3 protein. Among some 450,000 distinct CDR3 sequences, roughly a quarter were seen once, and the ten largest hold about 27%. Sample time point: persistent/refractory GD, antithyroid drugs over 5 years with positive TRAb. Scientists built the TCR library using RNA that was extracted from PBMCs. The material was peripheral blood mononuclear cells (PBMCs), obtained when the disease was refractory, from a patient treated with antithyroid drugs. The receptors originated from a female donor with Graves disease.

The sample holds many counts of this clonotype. CDR3 amino acids: CALDLVSYTEAFF. The CDR3 DNA reads TGTGCCCTTGACTTGGTTTCGTACACTGAAGCTTTCTTT. This chain uses TRBV6-1 with TRBJ1-1; D is uncertain. The germline V gene encodes CDR1 MNHNS and CDR2 SASEGT. Deletions cut 11 bases from V and 3 bases from J, with 16 bases between. CDR3 size: 13 residues.

CDR3 coding DNA: TGTGCCAGCAGCTCCCTTTTAAGGGAGGGCTACACCTTC. The encoded protein is CASSSLLREGYTF. The chain employs TRBV7-9 and TRBJ1-2; D gene uncertain. Germline V gene sequence: CDR1 SEHNR, CDR2 FQNEAQ (reference sequence). V lost 4 bases and J lost 8, with 14 bases in between. The CDR3 contains 13 residues. Using reference TRBV7-9 and TRBJ1-2 for the parts outside the CDR3, the full variable domain is DTGVSQNPRHKITKRGQNVTFRCDPISEHNRLYWYRQTLGQGPEFLTYFQNEAQLEKSRLLSDRFSAERPKGSFSTLEIQRTEQGDSAMYLCASSSLLREGYTFGSGTRLTVV.

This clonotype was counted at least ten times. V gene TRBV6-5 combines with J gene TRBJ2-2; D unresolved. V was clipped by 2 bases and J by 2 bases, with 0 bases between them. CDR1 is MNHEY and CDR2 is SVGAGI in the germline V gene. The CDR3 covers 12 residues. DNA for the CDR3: TGTGCCAGCAGTTACAACACCGGGGAGCTGTTTTTT. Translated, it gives CASSYNTGELFF.

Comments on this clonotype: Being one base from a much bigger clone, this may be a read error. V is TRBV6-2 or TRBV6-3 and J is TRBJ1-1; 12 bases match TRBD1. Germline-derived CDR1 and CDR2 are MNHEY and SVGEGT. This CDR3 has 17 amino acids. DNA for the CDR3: TGTGCCTGCAGCCGTAAACCGGGACAGGGGGCGCGAACTGAAGCTTTCTTT. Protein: CACSRKPGQGARTEAFF.

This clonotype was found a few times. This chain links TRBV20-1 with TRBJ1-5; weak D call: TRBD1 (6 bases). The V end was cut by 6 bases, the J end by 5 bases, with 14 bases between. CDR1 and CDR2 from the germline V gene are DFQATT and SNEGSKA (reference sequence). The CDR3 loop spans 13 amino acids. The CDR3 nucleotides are TGCAGTGCGGAACAGGGTAGAGATCAGCCCCAGCATTTT. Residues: CSAEQGRDQPQHF.

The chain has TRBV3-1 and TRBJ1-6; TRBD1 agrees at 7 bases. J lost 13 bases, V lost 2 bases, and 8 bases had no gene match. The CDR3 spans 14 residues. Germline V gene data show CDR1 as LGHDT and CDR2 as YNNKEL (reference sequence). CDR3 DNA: TGTGCCAGCAGCCAACTACAGGGGCGGATCCCCCTCCACTTT. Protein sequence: CASSQLQGRIPLHF.

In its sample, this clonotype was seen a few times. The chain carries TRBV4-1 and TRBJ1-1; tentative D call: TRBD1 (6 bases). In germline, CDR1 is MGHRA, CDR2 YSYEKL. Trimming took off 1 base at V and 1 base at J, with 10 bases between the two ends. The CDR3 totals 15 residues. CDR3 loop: CASSQVQQGNTEAFF. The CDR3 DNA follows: TGCGCCAGCAGCCAAGTCCAACAGGGGAACACTGAAGCTTTCTTT.

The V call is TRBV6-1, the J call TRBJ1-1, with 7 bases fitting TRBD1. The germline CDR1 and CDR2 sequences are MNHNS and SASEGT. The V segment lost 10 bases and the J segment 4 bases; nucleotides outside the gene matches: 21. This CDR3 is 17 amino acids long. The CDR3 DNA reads TGTGCCATCCAGAAGAGAGACAGGGACTTTTCAGGCACTGAAGCTTTCTTT. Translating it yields CAIQKRDRDFSGTEAFF.

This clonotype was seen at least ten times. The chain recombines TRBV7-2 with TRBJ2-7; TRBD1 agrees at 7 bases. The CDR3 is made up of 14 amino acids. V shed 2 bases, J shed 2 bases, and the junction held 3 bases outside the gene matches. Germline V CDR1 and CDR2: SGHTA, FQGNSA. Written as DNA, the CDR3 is TGTGCCAGCAGCTTACAGGGGGATGCCTACGAGCAGTACTTC. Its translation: CASSLQGDAYEQYF.

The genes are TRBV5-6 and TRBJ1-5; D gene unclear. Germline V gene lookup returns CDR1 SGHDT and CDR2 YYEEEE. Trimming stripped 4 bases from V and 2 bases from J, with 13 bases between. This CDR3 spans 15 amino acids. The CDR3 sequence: CASSEMTGGNQPQHF. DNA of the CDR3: TGTGCCAGCAGCGAGATGACGGGCGGCAATCAGCCCCAGCATTTT.

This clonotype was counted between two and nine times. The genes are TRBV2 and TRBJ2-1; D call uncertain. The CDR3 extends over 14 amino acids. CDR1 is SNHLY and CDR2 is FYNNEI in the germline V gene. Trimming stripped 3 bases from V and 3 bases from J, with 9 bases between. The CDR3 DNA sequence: TGTGCCAGCAGTGATAGTTACTACTACAATGAGCAGTTCTTC. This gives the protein CASSDSYYYNEQFF.

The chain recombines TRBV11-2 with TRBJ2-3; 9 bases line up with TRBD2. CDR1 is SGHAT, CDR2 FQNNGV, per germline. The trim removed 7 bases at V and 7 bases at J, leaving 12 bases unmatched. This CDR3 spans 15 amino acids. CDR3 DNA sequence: TGTGCCAGCATCCACCCGAATAGCGGGAGTCATACGCAGTATTTT. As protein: CASIHPNSGSHTQYF.

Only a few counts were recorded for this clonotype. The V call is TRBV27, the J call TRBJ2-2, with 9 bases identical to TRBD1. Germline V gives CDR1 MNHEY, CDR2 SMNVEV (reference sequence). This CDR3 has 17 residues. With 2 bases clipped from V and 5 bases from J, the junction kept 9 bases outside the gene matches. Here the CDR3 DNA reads TGTGCCAGCAGTTTAAAGGGACAGGGTTTAAAGACCGGGGAGCTGTTTTTT. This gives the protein CASSLKGQGLKTGELFF.

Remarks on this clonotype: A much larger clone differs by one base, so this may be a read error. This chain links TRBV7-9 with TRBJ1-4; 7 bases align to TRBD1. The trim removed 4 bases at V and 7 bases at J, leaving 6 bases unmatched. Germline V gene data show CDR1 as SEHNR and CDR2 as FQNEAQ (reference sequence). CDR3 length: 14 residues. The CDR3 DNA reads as TGTGCCAGCAGCTCAGGGGGGCGAGGTGAAAAACTGTTTTTT. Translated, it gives CASSSGGRGEKLFF. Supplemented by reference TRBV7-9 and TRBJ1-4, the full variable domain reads DTGVSQNPRHKITKRGQNVTFRCDPISEHNRLYWYRQTLGQGPEFLTYFQNEAQLEKSRLLSDRFSAERPKGSFSTLEIQRTEQGDSAMYLCASSSGGRGEKLFFGSGTQLSVL.

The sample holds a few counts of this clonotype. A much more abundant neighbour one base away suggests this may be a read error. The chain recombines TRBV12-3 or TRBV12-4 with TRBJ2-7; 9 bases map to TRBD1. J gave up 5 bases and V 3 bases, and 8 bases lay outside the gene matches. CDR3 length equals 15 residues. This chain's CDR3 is CASSFGDRDVDEQYF. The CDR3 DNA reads TGTGCCAGCAGTTTCGGGGACAGGGATGTGGACGAGCAGTACTTC.

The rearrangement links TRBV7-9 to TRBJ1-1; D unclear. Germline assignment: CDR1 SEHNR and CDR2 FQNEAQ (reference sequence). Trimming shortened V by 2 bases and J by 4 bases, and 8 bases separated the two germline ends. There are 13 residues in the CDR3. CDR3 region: CASSLISGTEAFF. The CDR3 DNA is TGTGCCAGCAGCTTAATCTCGGGCACTGAAGCTTTCTTT.

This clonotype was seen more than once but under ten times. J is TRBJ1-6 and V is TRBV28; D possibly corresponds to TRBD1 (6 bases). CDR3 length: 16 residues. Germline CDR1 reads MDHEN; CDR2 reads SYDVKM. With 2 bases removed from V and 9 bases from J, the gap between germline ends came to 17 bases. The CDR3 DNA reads TGTGCCAGCAGTTTACGAGGGGGTCGGGGGATTTCACCCCTCCACTTT. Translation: CASSLRGGRGISPLHF.

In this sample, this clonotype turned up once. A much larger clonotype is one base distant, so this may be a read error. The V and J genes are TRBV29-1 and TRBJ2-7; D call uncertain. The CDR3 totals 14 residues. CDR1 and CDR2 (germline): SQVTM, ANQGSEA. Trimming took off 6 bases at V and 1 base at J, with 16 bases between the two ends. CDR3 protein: CSVVLGPESYEQYF. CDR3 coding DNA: TGCAGCGTCGTACTCGGCCCAGAGTCCTACGAGCAGTACTTC.

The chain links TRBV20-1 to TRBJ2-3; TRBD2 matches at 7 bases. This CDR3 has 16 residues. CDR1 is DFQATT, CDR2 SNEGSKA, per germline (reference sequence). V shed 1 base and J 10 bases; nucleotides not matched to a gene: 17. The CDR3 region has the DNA TGCAGTGCTAGAGGCCCTCGGCTAGCGGAGCGGTACGCGCAGTATTTT. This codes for CSARGPRLAERYAQYF.

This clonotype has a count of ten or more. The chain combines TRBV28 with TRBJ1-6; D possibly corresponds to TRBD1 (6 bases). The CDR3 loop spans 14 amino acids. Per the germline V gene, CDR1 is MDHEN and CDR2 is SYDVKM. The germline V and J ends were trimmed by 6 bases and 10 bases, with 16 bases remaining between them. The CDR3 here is CASSLVVRGSPLHF. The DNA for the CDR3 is TGTGCCAGCAGCCTGGTTGTCAGGGGATCACCCCTCCACTTT.

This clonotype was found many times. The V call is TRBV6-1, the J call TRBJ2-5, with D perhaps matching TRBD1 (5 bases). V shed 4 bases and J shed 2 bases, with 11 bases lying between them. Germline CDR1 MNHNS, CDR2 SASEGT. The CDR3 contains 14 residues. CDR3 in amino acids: CASSASTVQETQYF. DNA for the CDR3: TGTGCCAGCAGTGCCTCGACAGTTCAAGAGACCCAGTACTTC.

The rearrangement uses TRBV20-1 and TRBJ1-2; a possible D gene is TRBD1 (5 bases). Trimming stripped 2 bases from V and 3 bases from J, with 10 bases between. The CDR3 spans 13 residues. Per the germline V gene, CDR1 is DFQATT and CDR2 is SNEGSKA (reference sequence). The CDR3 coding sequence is TGCAGTGCTAGACCCGGGGGGTACTATGGCTACACCTTC. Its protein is CSARPGGYYGYTF.

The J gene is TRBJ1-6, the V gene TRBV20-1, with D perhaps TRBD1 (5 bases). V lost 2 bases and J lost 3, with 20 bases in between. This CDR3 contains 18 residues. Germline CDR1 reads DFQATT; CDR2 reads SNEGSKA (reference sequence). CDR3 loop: CSARPQGRDLDYNSPLHF. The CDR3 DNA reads TGCAGTGCTAGACCCCAGGGCCGCGACCTCGACTATAATTCACCCCTCCACTTT.

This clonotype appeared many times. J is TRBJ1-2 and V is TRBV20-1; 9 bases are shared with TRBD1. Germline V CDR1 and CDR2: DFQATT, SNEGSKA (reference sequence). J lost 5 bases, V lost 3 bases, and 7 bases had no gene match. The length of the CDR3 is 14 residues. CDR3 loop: CSASTQGAWYGYTF. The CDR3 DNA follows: TGCAGTGCTAGCACACAGGGGGCCTGGTATGGCTACACCTTC.

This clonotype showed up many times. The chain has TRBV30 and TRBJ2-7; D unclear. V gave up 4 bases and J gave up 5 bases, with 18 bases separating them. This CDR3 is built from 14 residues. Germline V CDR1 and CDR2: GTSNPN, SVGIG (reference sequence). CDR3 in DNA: TGTGCCTGGAAGGGTCAGTCCTGGGCCCACGAGCAGTACTTC. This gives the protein CAWKGQSWAHEQYF.

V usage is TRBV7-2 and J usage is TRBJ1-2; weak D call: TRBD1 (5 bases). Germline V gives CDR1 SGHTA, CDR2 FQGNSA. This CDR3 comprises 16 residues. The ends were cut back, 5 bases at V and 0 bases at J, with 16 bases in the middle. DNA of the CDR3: TGTGCCAGCAGCGTTACGGCGGGGGTAGCTAACTATGGCTACACCTTC. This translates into CASSVTAGVANYGYTF.

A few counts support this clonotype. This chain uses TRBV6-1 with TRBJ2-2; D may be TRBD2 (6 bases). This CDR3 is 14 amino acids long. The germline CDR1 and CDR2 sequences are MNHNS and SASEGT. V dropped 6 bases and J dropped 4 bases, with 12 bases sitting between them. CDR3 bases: TGTGCCAGCAGCGGGAGCCGGAGCACCGGGGAGCTGTTTTTT. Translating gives CASSGSRSTGELFF.